This T cell receptor (beta chain) derives from a study of shared clonotypes between healthy human individuals. On the study more broadly: Each donor contributed plates that comprised three CD4 naive, three CD4 memory, two CD8 naive and one CD8 memory.

Across several immunoSEQ plates, the genomic DNA of each subset was split evenly. Some clones are missing from TCRdb's copy, which holds only in-frame ones; the method was immunoSEQ multiplex PCR. The data hold roughly 2.1 million clones, with approximately 94% observed a single time. The CDR3 consists of 15 residues. Germline CDR1 and CDR2: SGDLS and YYNGEE. The junction had 4 bases not matched to a gene; V was cut back by 4 bases and J by 0 bases. In its sample, this clone was seen once. The antigen is undetermined. Study-level findings and limits: The study found roughly 5% of naive CD4 clonotypes shared across a few donors.

Naive CD8 cells were CD45RO-negative, positively selected for CCR7, excluding terminally differentiated effector memory CD45RA+ cells. Only Caucasian adults living in Nashville, Tennessee served as donors. The rearrangement links TRBV9 to TRBJ2-1, with TRBD2 identical over 7 bases. The TCR was taken from a man between 18 and 29 years old in good health. Some clones in this sample may be carry-over from other donors' samples. Sequencing was performed on naive CD8+ T cells from PBMCs. CDR3 sequence: CASSHTSDSYNEQFF. The CDR3 DNA follows: TGTGCCAGCAGCCACACTAGCGACTCCTACAATGAGCAGTTCTTC.